What follows describes a single T cell receptor beta chain. Original processing notes: The authors estimated nucleated cell counts from reference gene primer amplification. TCRdb's copy holds only in-frame clones and misses some; the assay was immunoSEQ multiplex PCR. From that table come the V and J calls and clone size; the DNA was used to work out D and trimming. The sample includes roughly 200,000 clones, 85% seen only once; the top ten take less than 9%. This sample was taken from a study of blood T cell repertoires in COVID-19. For the study at large: Donors in the United States, Italy and Spain gave samples during acute or convalescent COVID-19.

The CDR3 has 12 residues. The germline V and J ends were trimmed by 10 bases and 5 bases, with 13 bases remaining between them. The germline V gene has CDR1 ENHRY and CDR2 SYGVKD. The sequencing input was peripheral blood. This TCR came from a woman in her sixties with acute or convalescent COVID-19. This chain uses TRBV10-3 with TRBJ2-3; D is possibly TRBD2 (6 bases). The DNA of the CDR3 is TGTGCCACCTCGCCGGGGGTAGATACGCAGTATTTT. Translated: CATSPGVDTQYF.